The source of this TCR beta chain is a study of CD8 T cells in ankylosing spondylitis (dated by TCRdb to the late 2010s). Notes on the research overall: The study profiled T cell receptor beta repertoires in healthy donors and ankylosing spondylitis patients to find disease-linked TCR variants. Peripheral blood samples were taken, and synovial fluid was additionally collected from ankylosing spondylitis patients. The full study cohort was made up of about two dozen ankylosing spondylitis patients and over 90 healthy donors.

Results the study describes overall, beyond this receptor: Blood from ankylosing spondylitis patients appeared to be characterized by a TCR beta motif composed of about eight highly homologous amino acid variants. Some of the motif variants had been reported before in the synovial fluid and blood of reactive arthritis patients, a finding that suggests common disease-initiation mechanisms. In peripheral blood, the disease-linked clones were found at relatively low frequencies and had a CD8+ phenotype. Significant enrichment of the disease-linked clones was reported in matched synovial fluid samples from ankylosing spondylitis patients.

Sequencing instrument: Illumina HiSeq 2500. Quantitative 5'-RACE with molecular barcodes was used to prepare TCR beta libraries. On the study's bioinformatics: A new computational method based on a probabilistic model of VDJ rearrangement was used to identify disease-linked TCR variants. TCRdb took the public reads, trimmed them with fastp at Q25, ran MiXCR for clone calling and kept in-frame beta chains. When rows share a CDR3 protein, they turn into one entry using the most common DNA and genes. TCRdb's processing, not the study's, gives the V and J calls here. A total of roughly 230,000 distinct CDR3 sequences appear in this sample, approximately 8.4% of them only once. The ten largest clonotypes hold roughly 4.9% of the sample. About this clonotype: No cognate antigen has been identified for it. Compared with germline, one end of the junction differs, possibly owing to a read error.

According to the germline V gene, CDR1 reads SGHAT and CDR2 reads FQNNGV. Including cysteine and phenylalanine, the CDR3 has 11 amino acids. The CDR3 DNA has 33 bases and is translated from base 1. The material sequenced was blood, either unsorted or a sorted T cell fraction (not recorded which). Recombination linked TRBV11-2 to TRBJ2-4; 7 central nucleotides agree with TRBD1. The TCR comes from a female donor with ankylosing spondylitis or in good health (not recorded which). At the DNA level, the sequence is TGTGCCAGCAGCTCCCCCCGGGACAGCTTTTTC. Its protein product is CASSSPRDSFF. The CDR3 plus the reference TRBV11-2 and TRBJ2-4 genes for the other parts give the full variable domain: EAGVAQSPRYKIIEKRQSVAFWCNPISGHATLYWYQQILGQGPKLLIQFQNNGVVDDSQLPKDRFSAERLKGVDSTLKIQPAKLEDSAVYLCASSSPRDSFFGAGTRLSVL.